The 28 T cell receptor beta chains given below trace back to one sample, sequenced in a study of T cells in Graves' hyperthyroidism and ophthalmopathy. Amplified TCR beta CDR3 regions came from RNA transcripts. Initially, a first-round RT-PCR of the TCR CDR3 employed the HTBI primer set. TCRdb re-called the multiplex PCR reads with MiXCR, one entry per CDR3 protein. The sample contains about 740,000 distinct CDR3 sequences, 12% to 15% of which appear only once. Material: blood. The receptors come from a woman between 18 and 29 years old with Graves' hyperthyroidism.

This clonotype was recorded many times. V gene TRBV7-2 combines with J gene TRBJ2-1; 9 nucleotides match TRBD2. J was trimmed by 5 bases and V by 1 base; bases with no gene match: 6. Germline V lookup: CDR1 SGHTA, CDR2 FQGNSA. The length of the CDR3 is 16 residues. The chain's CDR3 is CASSLGAGGPNNEQFF. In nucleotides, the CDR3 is TGTGCCAGCAGCTTAGGCGCGGGAGGGCCCAACAATGAGCAGTTCTTC.

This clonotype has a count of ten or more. This CDR3 reads CASSQDSGRQPQHF. Here the CDR3 DNA reads TGCGCCAGCAGCCAAGATTCAGGACGTCAGCCCCAGCATTTT. The chain carries TRBV4-1 and TRBJ1-5, with D unclear. Trimming cost V 0 bases and J 6 bases, with 9 bases left between them. This CDR3 contains 14 residues. The germline V gene has CDR1 MGHRA and CDR2 YSYEKL.

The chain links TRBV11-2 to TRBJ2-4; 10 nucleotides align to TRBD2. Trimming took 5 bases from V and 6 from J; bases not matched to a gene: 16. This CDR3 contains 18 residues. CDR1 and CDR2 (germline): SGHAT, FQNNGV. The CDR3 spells CASSPGWASGSRGNIQYF. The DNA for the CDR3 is TGTGCCAGCAGCCCAGGCTGGGCTAGCGGGAGTCGAGGAAACATTCAGTACTTC.

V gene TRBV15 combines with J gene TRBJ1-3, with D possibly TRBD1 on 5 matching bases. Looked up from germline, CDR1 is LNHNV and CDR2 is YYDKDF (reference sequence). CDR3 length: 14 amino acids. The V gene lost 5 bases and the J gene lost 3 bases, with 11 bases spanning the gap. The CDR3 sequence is CATSGGGFGNTIYF. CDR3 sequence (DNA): TGTGCCACCAGCGGCGGGGGGTTTGGAAACACCATATATTTT.

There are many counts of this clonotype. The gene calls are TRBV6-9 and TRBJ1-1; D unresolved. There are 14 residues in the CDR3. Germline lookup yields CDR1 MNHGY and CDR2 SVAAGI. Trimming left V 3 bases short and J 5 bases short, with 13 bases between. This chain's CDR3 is CASSYGGLSTEAFF. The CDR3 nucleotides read TGTGCCAGCAGTTACGGCGGGCTGAGTACTGAAGCTTTCTTT.

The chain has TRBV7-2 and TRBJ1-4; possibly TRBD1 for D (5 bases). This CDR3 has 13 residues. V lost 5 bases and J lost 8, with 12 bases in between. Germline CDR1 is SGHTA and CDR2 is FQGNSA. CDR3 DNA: TGTGCCAGCAGCGTGGCAGGGCGAGAAAAACTGTTTTTT. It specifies CASSVAGREKLFF. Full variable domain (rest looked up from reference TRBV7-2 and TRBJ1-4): GAGVSQSPSNKVTEKGKDVELRCDPISGHTALYWYRQSLGQGLEFLIYFQGNSAPDKSGLPSDRFSAERTGGSVSTLTIQRTQQEDSAVYLCASSVAGREKLFFGSGTQLSVL.

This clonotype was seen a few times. As DNA, the CDR3 is TGTGCCAGCAGGGGGTTTAGGGACAGGGGCTACGAGCAGTACTTC. It yields the protein CASRGFRDRGYEQYF. The V call is TRBV27, the J call TRBJ2-7; 10 bases map to TRBD1. Germline V gives CDR1 MNHEY, CDR2 SMNVEV (reference sequence). V lost 6 bases, J lost 3 bases, and 8 bases stayed unmatched. The CDR3 extends over 15 amino acids.

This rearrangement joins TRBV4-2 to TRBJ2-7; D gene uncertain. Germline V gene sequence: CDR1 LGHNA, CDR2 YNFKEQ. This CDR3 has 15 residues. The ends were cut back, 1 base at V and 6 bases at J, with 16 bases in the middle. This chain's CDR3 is CASSQGTRTGVEQYF. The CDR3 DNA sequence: TGTGCCAGCAGCCAAGGAACGCGAACTGGGGTCGAGCAGTACTTC.

CDR3: CATSRDRGGRFQPQHF. CDR3 nucleotide sequence: TGTGCCACCAGCAGAGATCGGGGGGGTCGGTTTCAGCCCCAGCATTTT. This chain uses TRBV15 with TRBJ1-5; possible D gene TRBD1, 5 bases. The length of the CDR3 is 16 residues. Trimming shortened V by 0 bases and J by 6 bases, and 15 bases separated the two germline ends. Germline-derived CDR1 and CDR2 are LNHNV and YYDKDF (reference sequence).

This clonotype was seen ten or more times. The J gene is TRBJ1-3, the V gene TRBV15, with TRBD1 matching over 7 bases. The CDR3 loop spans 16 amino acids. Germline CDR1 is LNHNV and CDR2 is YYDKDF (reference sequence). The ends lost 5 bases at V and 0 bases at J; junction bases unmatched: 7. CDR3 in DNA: TGTGCCACCAGCGGGGGACAGTACACCTCTGGAAACACCATATATTTT. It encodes CATSGGQYTSGNTIYF.

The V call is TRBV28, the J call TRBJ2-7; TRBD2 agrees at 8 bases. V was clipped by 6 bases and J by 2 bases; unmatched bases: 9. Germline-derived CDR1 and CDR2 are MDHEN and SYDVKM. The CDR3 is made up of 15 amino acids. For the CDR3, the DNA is TGTGCCAGCAGCTCTCAAAGCGGGAGAGCCTACGAGCAGTACTTC. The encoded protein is CASSSQSGRAYEQYF.

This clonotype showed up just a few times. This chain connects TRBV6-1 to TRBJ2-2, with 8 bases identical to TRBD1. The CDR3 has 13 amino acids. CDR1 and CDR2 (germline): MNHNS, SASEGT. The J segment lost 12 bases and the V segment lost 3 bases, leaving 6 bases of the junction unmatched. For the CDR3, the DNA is TGTGCCAGCAGTGAGAAGACAGGGGACAAGCTGTTTTTT. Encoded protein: CASSEKTGDKLFF.

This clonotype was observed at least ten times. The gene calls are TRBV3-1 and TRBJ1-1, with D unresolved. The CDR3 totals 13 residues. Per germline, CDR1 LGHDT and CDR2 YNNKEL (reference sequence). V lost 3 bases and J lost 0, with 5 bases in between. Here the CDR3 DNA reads TGTGCCAGCAGCCAGCAGGTGAACACTGAAGCTTTCTTT. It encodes CASSQQVNTEAFF. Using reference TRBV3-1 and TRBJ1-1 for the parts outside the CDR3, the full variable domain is DTAVSQTPKYLVTQMGNDKSIKCEQNLGHDTMYWYKQDSKKFLKIMFSYNNKELIINETVPNRFSPKSPDKAHLNLHINSLELGDSAVYFCASSQQVNTEAFFGQGTRLTVV.

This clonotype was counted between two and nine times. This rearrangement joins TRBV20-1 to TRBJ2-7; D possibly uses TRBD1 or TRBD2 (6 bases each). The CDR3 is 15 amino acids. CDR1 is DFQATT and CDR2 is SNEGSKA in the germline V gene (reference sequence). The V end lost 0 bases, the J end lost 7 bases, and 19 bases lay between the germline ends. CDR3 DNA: TGCAGTGCTAGAGATCTGGGGGGCAAATCGGGGGAGCAGTACTTC. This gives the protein CSARDLGGKSGEQYF.

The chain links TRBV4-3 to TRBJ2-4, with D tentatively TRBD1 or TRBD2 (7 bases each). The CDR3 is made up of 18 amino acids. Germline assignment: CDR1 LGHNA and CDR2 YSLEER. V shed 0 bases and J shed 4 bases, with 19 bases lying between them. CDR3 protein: CASSQEGRGRSGKNIQYF. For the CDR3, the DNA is TGCGCCAGCAGCCAAGAGGGGAGGGGGCGGTCCGGGAAAAACATTCAGTACTTC.

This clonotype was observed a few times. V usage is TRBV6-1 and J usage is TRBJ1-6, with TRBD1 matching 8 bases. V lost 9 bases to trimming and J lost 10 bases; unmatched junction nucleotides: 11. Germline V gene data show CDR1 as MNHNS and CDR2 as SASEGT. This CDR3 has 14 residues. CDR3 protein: CASLLTGVGSPLHF. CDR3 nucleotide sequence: TGTGCCAGTTTGTTGACAGGGGTAGGGTCACCCCTCCACTTT.

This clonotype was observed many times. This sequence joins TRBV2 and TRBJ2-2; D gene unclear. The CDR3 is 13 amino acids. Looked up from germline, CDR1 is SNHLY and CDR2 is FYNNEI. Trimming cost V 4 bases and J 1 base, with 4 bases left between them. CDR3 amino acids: CASSVWNTGELFF. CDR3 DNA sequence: TGTGCCAGCAGTGTGTGGAACACCGGGGAGCTGTTTTTT.

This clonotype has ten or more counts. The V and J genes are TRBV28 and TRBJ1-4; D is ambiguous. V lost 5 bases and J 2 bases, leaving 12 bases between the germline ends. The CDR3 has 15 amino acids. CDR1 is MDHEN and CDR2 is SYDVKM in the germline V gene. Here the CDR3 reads CASSRNWRTNEKLFF. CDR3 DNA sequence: TGTGCCAGCAGTCGGAACTGGAGGACTAATGAAAAACTGTTTTTT.

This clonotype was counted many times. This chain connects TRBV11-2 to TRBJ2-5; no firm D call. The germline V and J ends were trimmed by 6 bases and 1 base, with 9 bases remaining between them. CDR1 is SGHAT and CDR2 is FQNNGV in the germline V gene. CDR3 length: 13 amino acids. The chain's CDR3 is CASRSNLQETQYF. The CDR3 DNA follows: TGTGCCAGCAGATCAAATCTCCAAGAGACCCAGTACTTC.

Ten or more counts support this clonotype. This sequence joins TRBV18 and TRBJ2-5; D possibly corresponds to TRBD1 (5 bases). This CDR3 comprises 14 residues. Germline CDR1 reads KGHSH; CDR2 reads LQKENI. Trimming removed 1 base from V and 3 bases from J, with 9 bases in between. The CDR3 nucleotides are TGTGCCAGCTCACCACGGAGCAGGGAAGAGACCCAGTACTTC. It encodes CASSPRSREETQYF.

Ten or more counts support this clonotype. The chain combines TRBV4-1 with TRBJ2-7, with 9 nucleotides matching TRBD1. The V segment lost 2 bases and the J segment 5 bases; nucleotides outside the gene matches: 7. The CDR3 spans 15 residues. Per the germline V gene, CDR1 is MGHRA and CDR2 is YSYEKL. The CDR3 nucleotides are TGCGCCAGCAGCCAAACCGGGACAGGGTCCCACGAGCAGTACTTC. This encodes CASSQTGTGSHEQYF.

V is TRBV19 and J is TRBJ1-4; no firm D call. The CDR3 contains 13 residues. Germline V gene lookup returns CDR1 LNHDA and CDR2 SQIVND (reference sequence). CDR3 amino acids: CASRAPPDEKLFF. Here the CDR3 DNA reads TGTGCTTCCCGGGCCCCTCCAGATGAAAAACTGTTTTTT.

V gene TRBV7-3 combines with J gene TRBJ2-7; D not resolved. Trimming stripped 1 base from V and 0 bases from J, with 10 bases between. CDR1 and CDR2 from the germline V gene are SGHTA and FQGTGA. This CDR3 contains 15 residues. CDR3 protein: CASSLNPGYSYEQYF. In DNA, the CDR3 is TGTGCCAGCAGCTTAAACCCCGGCTACTCCTACGAGCAGTACTTC.

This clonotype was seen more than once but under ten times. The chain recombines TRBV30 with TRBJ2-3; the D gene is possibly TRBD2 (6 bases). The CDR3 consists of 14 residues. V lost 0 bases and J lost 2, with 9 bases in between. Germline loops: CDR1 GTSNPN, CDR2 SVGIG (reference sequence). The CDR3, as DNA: TGTGCCTGGAGTGTCGCGGGATCCACAGATACGCAGTATTTT. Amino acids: CAWSVAGSTDTQYF.

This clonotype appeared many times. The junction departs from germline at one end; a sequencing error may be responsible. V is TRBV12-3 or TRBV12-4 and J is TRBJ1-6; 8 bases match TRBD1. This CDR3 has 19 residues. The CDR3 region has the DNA TGTGCCAGCTGTTTACTTCGTCAGGGGGCGGACTTCCTTGGTTCACCCCTCCACTTT. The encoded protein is CASCLLRQGADFLGSPLHF.

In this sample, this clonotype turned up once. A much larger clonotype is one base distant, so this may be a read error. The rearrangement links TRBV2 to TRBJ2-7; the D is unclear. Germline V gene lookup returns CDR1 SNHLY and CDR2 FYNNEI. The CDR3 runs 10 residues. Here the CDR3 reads CASNPYDQYF. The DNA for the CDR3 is TGTGCCAGCAACCCCTACGACCAGTACTTC. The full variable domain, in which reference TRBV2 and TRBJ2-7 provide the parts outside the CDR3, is EPEVTQTPSHQVTQMGQEVILRCVPISNHLYFYWYRQILGQKVEFLVSFYNNEISEKSEIFDDQFSVERPDGSNFTLKIRSTKLEDSAMYFCASNPYDQYFGPGTRLTVT.

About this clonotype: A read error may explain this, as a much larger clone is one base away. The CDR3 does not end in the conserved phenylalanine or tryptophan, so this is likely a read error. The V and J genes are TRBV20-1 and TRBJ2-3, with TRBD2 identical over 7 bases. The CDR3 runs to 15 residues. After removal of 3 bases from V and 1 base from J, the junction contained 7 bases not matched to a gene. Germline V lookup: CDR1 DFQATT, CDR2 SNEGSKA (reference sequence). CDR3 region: CSASVPREGTDTQYI. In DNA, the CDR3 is TGCAGTGCTAGCGTCCCACGGGAGGGCACAGATACGCAGTATATT.

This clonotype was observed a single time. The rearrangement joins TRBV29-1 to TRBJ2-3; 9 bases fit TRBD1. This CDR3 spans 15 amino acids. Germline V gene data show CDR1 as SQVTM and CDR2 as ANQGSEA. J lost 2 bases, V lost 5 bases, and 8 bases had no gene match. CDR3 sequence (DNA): TGCAGCGTTCTGGGGACAGGGAGGAACACAGATACGCAGTATTTT. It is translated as CSVLGTGRNTDTQYF.